Presented here are 22 T cell receptor beta chains from one specimen sequenced in a study of T and B cells in COVID-19 patients. From blood, about 250-500 ng of genomic DNA served as TRB template. Multiplex PCR with BIOMED2 TRB-A/B primer pools amplified TRB rearrangements. From the multiplex PCR reads, TCRdb called clonotypes with MiXCR, one entry per CDR3 protein. The sample carries about 8,200 distinct CDR3 sequences, 40% recorded once. Sequencing was performed on blood. These receptors were obtained from a human donor who had recovered from COVID-19.

By share of the sample, this clonotype is medium-sized. The V and J genes are TRBV11-1 and TRBJ2-1, with D possibly TRBD2 on 6 matching bases. This CDR3 comprises 14 residues. With 3 bases removed from V and 4 bases from J, the gap between germline ends came to 10 bases. Per germline, CDR1 SGHAT and CDR2 FQDESV (reference sequence). CDR3 DNA: TGTGCCAGCAGCTTTGCGGGGTTATACAATGAGCAGTTCTTC. Translation: CASSFAGLYNEQFF. Drawing the rest from reference TRBV11-1 and TRBJ2-1, the complete variable domain is EAEVAQSPRYKITEKSQAVAFWCDPISGHATLYWYRQILGQGPELLVQFQDESVVDDSQLPKDRFSAERLKGVDSTLKIQPAELGDSAMYLCASSFAGLYNEQFFGPGTRLTVL.

The chain combines TRBV27 with TRBJ2-7; possibly TRBD1 for D (6 bases). V was pared by 6 bases and J by 7 bases, with 16 bases between. The germline CDR1 and CDR2 sequences are MNHEY and SMNVEV (reference sequence). This CDR3 has 13 amino acids. CDR3 nucleotides: TGTGCCAGCAGACCCACCCAGGGGTGGGAGCAGTACGTC. Encoded protein: CASRPTQGWEQYV.

This clonotype ranks as large. The rearrangement uses TRBV29-1 and TRBJ2-1, with 8 bases fitting TRBD1. This CDR3 spans 11 amino acids. Germline-derived CDR1 and CDR2 are SQVTM and ANQGSEA. J gave up 10 bases and V 6 bases, and 5 bases lay outside the gene matches. The CDR3 bases are TGCAGCGTAGTATGGGACAGGGAGCAGTTCTTC. Translating gives CSVVWDREQFF.

In DNA form, the CDR3 reads TGTGCCAGCAGTGGGTCGGGGGGACTACACTCGGGTGCAGATACGCAGTATTTT. This translates into CASSGSGGLHSGADTQYF. The chain links TRBV28 to TRBJ2-3, with 7 bases aligning to TRBD2. V was clipped by 5 bases and J by 4 bases; unmatched bases: 18. The CDR3 is 18 residues long. Germline lookup yields CDR1 MDHEN and CDR2 SYDVKM.

The rearrangement uses TRBV12-3 or TRBV12-4 and TRBJ2-1; the match to TRBD2 covers 8 bases. CDR3 size: 15 residues. Trimming removed 0 bases from V and 5 bases from J; junction bases left unmatched: 3. The CDR3 spells CASSLAGGADNEQFF. The CDR3 DNA reads as TGTGCCAGCAGTTTAGCCGGGGGGGCCGACAATGAGCAGTTCTTC.

The rearrangement links TRBV18 to TRBJ2-2; 7 bases are shared with TRBD1. The CDR3 extends over 19 amino acids. Trimming cost V 6 bases and J 0 bases; bases outside gene matches: 16. Germline CDR1 KGHSH, CDR2 LQKENI. CDR3 DNA: TGTGCCAGCTCTCAAACCCCAGGGGGTCCGAACGCGAACACCGGGGAGCTGTTTTTT. Translating gives CASSQTPGGPNANTGELFF.

J is TRBJ2-3 and V is TRBV6-4; TRBD2 aligns across 11 bases. The germline CDR1 and CDR2 sequences are MRHNA and SNTAGT. V shed 4 bases and J 4 bases; nucleotides not matched to a gene: 19. There are 20 residues in the CDR3. The CDR3 DNA reads as TGTGCCAGCAGTGGGCCCACTCCGGGACTAGCGGCCCCCGGGCCAGATACGCAGTATTTT. This codes for CASSGPTPGLAAPGPDTQYF.

CDR3 amino acids: CASSSQQGYEQYF. In nucleotides, the CDR3 is TGTGCCAGCAGCTCCCAACAGGGATACGAGCAGTACTTC. The chain has TRBV11-3 and TRBJ2-7; D might be TRBD1 (6 bases). Trimming pared 4 bases from V and 4 bases from J, leaving 11 bases between. The CDR3 is 13 residues long. Germline CDR1 and CDR2: SGHNT and YENEEA.

This clonotype counts as medium-sized (0.01 to 0.1%). The chain employs TRBV19 and TRBJ2-1; TRBD2 matches at 8 bases. The V and J ends lost 6 bases and 6 bases, in that order; junction bases with no gene match: 4. CDR1 is LNHDA and CDR2 is SQIVND in the germline V gene (reference sequence). The CDR3 is made up of 13 amino acids. The CDR3 spells CASRPGGVNEQFF. The CDR3 DNA sequence: TGTGCCAGTAGGCCGGGGGGGGTCAATGAGCAGTTCTTC.

This chain joins TRBV6-1 and TRBJ2-7, with D possibly matching TRBD1 (5 bases). The V end lost 6 bases, the J end lost 2 bases, and 11 bases lay between the germline ends. The germline gives CDR1 MNHNS, CDR2 SASEGT. The CDR3 sequence is 13 residues long. The DNA of the CDR3 is TGTGCCAGCAGGTATACAGGTCCCTACGAGCAGTACGTC. Encoded protein: CASRYTGPYEQYV.

For this clonotype: Given a much more abundant clone one base away, this may be a read error. The chain couples TRBV19 to TRBJ2-5; perhaps TRBD2 as D (5 bases). Looked up from germline, CDR1 is LNHDA and CDR2 is SQIVND (reference sequence). V dropped 7 bases and J dropped 5 bases, with 14 bases sitting between them. The CDR3 loop spans 13 amino acids. The CDR3 here is CASTIDTGETQYF. DNA of the CDR3: TGTGCCAGTACTATCGACACGGGGGAGACCCAGTACTTC.

This clonotype has a single count. V gene TRBV6-2 or TRBV6-3 combines with J gene TRBJ1-5; no reliable D call. CDR1 and CDR2 from the germline V gene are MNHEY and SVGEGT. CDR3 length equals 13 residues. Trimming took 7 bases from V and 6 from J, leaving 13 bases between them. CDR3 DNA sequence: TGTGCCAGCACTGACGCCCGGGGTCAGCCCCAGCATTTT. Translated: CASTDARGQPQHF.

Here the CDR3 reads CASSGGSFRSGTAGGTQYF. CDR3 coding DNA: TGTGCCAGCAGCGGCGGCTCCTTTAGATCCGGGACGGCGGGGGGGACCCAGTACTTC. The chain is built from TRBV7-9 and TRBJ2-5, with 8 bases matching TRBD2. The V gene's germline CDR1 is SEHNR and CDR2 FQNEAQ (reference sequence). The CDR3 spans 19 residues. V gave up 5 bases and J gave up 7 bases; unmatched junction bases: 24.

J is TRBJ1-2 and V is TRBV5-4; D is uncertain. Germline V CDR1 and CDR2: SGHNT, YYREEE (reference sequence). The V and J ends lost 0 bases and 3 bases respectively, with 6 bases between them. This CDR3 has 13 residues. CDR3 protein: CASSLGSYYGYTF. CDR3 nucleotide sequence: TGTGCCAGCAGCTTGGGATCCTACTATGGCTACACCTTC.

This clonotype was observed a few times. The chain has TRBV6-5 and TRBJ1-1; D is unclear. The germline gives CDR1 MNHEY, CDR2 SVGAGI. This CDR3 is 15 amino acids long. Trimming removed 5 bases from V and 5 bases from J, with 18 bases in between. The DNA of the CDR3 is TGTGCCAGCAGTCAGACCGGTGTCCCGGGGACTGAAGCTTTCTTT. Its translation: CASSQTGVPGTEAFF.

This rearrangement joins TRBV18 to TRBJ2-1, with D perhaps being TRBD1 or TRBD2 (7 bases each). The CDR3 is 16 residues long. Germline values: CDR1 KGHSH, CDR2 LQKENI. V was clipped by 2 bases and J by 6 bases, with 17 bases between them. The CDR3 protein is CASSPSAQGGSNEQFF. Here the CDR3 DNA reads TGTGCCAGCTCACCATCCGCGCAGGGGGGGTCCAATGAGCAGTTCTTC.

The chain is built from TRBV19 and TRBJ1-4; a weak D match, TRBD1 (5 bases). The CDR3 extends over 17 amino acids. The germline CDR1 and CDR2 sequences are LNHDA and SQIVND (reference sequence). V was pared by 4 bases and J by 4 bases, with 19 bases between. CDR3 nucleotides: TGTGCCAGTAGTACCTTCCCCGTGGGACGGAGTAATGAAAAACTGTTTTTT. This gives the protein CASSTFPVGRSNEKLFF. The full variable domain, with the rest looked up from reference TRBV19 and TRBJ1-4, is DGGITQSPKYLFRKEGQNVTLSCEQNLNHDAMYWYRQDPGQGLRLIYYSQIVNDFQKGDIAEGYSVSREKKESFPLTVTSAQKNPTAFYLCASSTFPVGRSNEKLFFGSGTQLSVL.

The rearrangement joins TRBV19 to TRBJ1-1, with no clear D. Trimming removed 5 bases at V and 1 base at J, with 5 bases between. The length of the CDR3 is 12 residues. CDR1 LNHDA and CDR2 SQIVND come from the germline V gene (reference sequence). CDR3 residues: CASSWGNTEAFF. CDR3 nucleotide sequence: TGTGCCAGTAGTTGGGGGAACACTGAAGCTTTCTTT.

The rearrangement links TRBV7-6 to TRBJ2-1; D might be TRBD2 (7 bases). The CDR3 length is 16 residues. V was trimmed by 2 bases and J by 6 bases, leaving 17 bases between them. The germline gives CDR1 SGHVS, CDR2 FNYEAQ. The CDR3 DNA reads as TGTGCCAGCAGCTTATATGGGGGGGGGCGCGGCAATGAGCAGTTCTTC. Its protein product is CASSLYGGGRGNEQFF.

Sample share makes this clonotype large (0.1 to 1%). The V call is TRBV29-1, the J call TRBJ2-5; D is perhaps TRBD1 (5 bases). Trimming shortened V by 7 bases and J by 3 bases, and 12 bases separated the two germline ends. The CDR3 spans 12 residues. Germline V gene lookup returns CDR1 SQVTM and CDR2 ANQGSEA. In nucleotides, the CDR3 is TGCAGCGCCAACCAGGGAAAAGAGACCCAGTACTTC. This sequence encodes CSANQGKETQYF.

This clonotype was counted a few times. CDR3 DNA: TGTGCCAGCTCACAGCAACAGGGGACAAACATTCAGTACTTC. As protein: CASSQQQGTNIQYF. J is TRBJ2-4 and V is TRBV18; TRBD1 matches at 7 bases. The CDR3 loop spans 14 amino acids. Germline trimming cut 4 bases from V and 6 bases from J; bases unmatched to any gene: 6. Germline CDR1 and CDR2: KGHSH and LQKENI.

V usage is TRBV15 and J usage is TRBJ2-7, with 7 bases matching TRBD2. Germline V lookup: CDR1 LNHNV, CDR2 YYDKDF (reference sequence). CDR3 length: 17 amino acids. The J segment lost 2 bases and the V segment lost 3 bases, leaving 13 bases of the junction unmatched. This CDR3 reads CATSSQRSGGRPYEQYF. CDR3 nucleotide sequence: TGTGCCACCAGCAGCCAAAGATCGGGAGGAAGGCCCTACGAGCAGTACTTC.